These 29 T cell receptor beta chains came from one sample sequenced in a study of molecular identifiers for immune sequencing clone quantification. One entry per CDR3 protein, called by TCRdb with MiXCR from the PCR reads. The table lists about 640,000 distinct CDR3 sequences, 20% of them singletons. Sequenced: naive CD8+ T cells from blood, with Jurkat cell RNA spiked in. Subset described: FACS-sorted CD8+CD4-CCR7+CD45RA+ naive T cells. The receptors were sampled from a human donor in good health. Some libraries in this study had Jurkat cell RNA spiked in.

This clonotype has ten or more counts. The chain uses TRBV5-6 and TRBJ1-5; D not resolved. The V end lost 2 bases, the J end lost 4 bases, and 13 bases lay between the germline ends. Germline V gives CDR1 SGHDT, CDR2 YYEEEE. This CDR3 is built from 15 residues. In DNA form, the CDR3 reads TGTGCCAGCAGCTTTGGAAGGCAGCCGAATCAGCCCCAGCATTTT. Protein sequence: CASSFGRQPNQPQHF.

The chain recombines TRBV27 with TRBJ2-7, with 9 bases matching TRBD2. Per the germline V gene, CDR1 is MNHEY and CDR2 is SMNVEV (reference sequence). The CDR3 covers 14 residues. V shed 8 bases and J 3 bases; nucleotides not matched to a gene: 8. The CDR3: CASAPSGNLYEQYF. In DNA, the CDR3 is TGTGCCAGCGCCCCTAGCGGGAATCTCTACGAGCAGTACTTC.

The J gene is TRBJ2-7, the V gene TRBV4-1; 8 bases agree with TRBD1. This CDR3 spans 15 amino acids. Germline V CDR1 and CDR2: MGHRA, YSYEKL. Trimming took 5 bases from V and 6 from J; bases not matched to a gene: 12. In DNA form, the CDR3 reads TGCGCCAGCAGCGCACACGGACAGGGATCGTCCGAGCAGTACTTC. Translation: CASSAHGQGSSEQYF.

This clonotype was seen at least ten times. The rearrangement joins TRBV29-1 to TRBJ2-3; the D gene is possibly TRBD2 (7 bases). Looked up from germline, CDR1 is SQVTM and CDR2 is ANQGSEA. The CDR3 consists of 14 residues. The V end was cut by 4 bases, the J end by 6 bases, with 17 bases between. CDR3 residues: CSVGPGGPGDTQYF. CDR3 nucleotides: TGCAGCGTTGGGCCCGGGGGGCCCGGGGATACGCAGTATTTT.

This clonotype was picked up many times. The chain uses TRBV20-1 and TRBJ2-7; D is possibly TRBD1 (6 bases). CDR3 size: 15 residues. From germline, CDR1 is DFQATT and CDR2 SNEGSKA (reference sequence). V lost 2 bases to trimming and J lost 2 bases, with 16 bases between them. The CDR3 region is CSARPWGQRAYEQYF. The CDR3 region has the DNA TGCAGTGCTAGACCTTGGGGGCAGAGAGCCTACGAGCAGTACTTC.

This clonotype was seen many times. The CDR3 coding sequence is TGTGCCAGCAGTTTAGGTTGGGGTATTGAAGCTTTCTTT. It is translated as CASSLGWGIEAFF. The rearrangement uses TRBV27 and TRBJ1-1; D gene uncertain. The germline gives CDR1 MNHEY, CDR2 SMNVEV (reference sequence). V lost 2 bases and J 7 bases, leaving 11 bases between the germline ends. There are 13 residues in the CDR3.

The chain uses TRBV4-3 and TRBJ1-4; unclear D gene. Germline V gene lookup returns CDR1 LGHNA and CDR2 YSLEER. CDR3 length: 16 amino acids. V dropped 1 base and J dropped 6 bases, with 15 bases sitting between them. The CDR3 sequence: CASSQGEARSHEKLFF. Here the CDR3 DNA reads TGCGCCAGCAGCCAAGGTGAGGCACGATCGCATGAAAAACTGTTTTTT.

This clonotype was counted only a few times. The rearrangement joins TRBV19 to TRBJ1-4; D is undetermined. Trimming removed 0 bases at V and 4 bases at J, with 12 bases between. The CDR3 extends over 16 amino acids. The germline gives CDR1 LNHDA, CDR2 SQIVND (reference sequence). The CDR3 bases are TGTGCCAGTAGTATAGATCATTATGGGTTTAATGAAAAACTGTTTTTT. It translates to CASSIDHYGFNEKLFF.

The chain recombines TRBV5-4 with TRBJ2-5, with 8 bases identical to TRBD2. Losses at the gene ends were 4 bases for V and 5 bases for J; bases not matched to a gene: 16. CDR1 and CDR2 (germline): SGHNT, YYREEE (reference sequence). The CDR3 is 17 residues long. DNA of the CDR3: TGTGCCAGCAGCAACCGGGCGGTAGCGGGGTTTTACGAGACCCAGTACTTC. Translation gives CASSNRAVAGFYETQYF.

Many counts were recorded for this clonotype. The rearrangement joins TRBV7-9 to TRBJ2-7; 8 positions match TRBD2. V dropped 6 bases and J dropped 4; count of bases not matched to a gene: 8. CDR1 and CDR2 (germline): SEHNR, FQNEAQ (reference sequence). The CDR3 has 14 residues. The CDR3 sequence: CASRPLAAQYEQYF. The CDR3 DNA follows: TGTGCCAGCAGACCACTAGCGGCCCAGTACGAGCAGTACTTC.

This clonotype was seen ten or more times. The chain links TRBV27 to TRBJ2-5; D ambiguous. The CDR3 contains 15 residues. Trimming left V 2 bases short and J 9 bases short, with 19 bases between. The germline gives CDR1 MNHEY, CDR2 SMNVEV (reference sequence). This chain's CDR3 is CASSLKVSSSGPQYF. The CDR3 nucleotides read TGTGCCAGCAGTTTAAAAGTCAGTTCCTCCGGGCCCCAGTACTTC.

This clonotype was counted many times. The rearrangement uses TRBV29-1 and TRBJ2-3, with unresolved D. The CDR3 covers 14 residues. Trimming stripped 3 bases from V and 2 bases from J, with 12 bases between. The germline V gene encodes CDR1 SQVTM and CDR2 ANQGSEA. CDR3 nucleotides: TGCAGCGTTGACTCGTTGACTTACACAGATACGCAGTATTTT. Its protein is CSVDSLTYTDTQYF.

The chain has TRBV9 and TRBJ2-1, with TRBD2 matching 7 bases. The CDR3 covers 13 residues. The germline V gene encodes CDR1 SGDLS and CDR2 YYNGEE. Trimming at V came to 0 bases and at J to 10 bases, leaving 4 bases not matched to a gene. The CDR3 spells CASSVGGGGEQFF. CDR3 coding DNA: TGTGCCAGCAGCGTAGGGGGGGGTGGGGAGCAGTTCTTC.

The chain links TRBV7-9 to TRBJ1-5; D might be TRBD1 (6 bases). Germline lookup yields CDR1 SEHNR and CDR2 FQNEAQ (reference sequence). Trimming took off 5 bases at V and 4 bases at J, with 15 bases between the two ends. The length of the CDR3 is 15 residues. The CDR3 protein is CASSPGQFENQPQHF. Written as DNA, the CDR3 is TGTGCCAGCAGCCCCGGACAGTTTGAAAATCAGCCCCAGCATTTT.

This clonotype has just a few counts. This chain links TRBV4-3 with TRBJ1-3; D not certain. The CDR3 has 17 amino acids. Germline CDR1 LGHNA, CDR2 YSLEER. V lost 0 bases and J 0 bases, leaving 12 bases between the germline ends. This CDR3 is CASSQDRATDSGNTIYF. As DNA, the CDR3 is TGCGCCAGCAGCCAAGATAGGGCTACAGACTCTGGAAACACCATATATTTT.

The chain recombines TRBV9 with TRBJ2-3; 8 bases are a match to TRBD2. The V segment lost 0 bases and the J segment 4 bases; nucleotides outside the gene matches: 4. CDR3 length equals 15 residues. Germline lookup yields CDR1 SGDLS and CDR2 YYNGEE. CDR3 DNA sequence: TGTGCCAGCAGCGTAGCCGGGGGGGCCGCAGATACGCAGTATTTT. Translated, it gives CASSVAGGAADTQYF.

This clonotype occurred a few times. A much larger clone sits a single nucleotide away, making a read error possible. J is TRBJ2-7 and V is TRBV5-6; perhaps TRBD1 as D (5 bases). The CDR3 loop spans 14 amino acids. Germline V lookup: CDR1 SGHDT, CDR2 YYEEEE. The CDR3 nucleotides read TGTGCCAGCAGCTTGACCCCGGCCAGGGCCGAGCAGCACTTC. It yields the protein CASSLTPARAEQHF. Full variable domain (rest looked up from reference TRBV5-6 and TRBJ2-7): DAGVTQSPTHLIKTRGQQVTLRCSPKSGHDTVSWYQQALGQGPQFIFQYYEEEERQRGNFPDRFSGHQFPNYSSELNVNALLLGDSALYLCASSLTPARAEQHFGPGTRLTVT.

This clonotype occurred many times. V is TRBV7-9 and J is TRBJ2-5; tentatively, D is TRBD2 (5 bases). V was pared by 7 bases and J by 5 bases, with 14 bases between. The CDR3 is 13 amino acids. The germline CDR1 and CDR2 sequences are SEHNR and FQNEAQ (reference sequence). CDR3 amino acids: CASTLVSGETQYF. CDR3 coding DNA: TGTGCCAGCACCCTAGTGTCGGGGGAGACCCAGTACTTC. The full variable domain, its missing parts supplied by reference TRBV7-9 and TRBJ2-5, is DTGVSQNPRHKITKRGQNVTFRCDPISEHNRLYWYRQTLGQGPEFLTYFQNEAQLEKSRLLSDRFSAERPKGSFSTLEIQRTEQGDSAMYLCASTLVSGETQYFGPGTRLLVL.

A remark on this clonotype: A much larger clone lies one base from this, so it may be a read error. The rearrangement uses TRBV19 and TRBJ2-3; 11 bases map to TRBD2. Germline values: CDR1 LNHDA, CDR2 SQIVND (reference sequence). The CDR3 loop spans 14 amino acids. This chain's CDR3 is CAGSKASGGSTQYF. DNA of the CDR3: TGTGCCGGTAGTAAAGCTAGCGGGGGGTCTACGCAGTATTTT.

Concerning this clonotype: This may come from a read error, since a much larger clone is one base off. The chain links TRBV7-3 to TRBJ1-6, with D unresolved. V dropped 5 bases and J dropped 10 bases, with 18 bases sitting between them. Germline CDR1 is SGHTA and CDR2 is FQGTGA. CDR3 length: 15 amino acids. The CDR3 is CASSDHGGKRSPLHF. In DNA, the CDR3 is TGTGCCAGCAGCGACCACGGCGGCAAGAGGTCACCCCTCCACTTT.

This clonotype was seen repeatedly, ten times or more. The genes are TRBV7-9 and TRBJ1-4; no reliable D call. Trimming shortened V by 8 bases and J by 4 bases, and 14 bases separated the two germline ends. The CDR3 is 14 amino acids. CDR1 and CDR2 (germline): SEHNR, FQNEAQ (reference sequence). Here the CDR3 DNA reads TGTGCCAGCGATTCATCCAGCGATAATGAAAAACTGTTTTTT. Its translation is CASDSSSDNEKLFF.

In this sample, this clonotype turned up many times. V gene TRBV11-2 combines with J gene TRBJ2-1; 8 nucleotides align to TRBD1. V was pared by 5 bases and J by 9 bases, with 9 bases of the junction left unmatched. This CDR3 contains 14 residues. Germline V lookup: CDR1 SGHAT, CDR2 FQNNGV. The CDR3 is CASSPPTGVGEQFF. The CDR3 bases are TGTGCCAGCAGCCCCCCGACAGGGGTAGGTGAGCAGTTCTTC.

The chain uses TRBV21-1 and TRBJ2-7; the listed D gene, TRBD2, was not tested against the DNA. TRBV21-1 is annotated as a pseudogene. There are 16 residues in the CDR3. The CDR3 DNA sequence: TGTGCCAGCAGCAAAGACGCGGGAGAAGGCCCTTACGAGCAGTACTTC. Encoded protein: CASSKDAGEGPYEQYF.

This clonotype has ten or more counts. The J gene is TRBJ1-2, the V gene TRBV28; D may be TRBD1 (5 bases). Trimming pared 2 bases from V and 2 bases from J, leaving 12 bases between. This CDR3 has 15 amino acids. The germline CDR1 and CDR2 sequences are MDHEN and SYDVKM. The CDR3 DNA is TGTGCCAGCAGTTTAGGGACCACGCCGAACTATGGCTACACCTTC. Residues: CASSLGTTPNYGYTF.

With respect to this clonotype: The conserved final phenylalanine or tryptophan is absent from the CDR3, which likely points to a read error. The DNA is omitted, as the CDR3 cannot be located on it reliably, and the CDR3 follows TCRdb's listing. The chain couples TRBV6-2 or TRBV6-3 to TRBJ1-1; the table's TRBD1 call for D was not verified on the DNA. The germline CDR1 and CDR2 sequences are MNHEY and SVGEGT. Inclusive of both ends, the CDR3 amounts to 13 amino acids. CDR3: CASSHLEGARPSV.

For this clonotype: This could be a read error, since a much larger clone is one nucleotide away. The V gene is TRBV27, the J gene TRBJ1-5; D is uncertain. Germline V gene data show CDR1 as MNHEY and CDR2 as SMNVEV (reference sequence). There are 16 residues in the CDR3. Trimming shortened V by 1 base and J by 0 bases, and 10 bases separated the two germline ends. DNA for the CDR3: TGTGCCAGCAGTTTATTCGCAGTCAATAGCAATCAGCCCCAGCATTTT. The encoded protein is CASSLFAVNSNQPQHF.

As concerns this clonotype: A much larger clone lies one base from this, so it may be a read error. The CDR3 nucleotides read TGTGCCAGCGGCCTACAGGGGGCTGGCAATCAGCCCCAGCATTTT. As protein: CASGLQGAGNQPQHF. V gene TRBV7-2 combines with J gene TRBJ1-5; TRBD1 aligns across 9 bases. Germline CDR1 SGHTA, CDR2 FQGNSA. The trim removed 8 bases at V and 2 bases at J, leaving 7 bases unmatched. The CDR3 length is 15 residues.

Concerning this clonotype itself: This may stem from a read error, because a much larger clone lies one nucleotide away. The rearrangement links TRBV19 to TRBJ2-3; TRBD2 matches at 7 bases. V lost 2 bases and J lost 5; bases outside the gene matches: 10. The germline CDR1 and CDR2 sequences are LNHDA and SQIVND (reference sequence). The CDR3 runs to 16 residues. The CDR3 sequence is CASSISRAAGEDTQYF. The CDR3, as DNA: TGTGCCAGTAGTATAAGCAGGGCGGCGGGAGAAGATACGCAGTATTTT.

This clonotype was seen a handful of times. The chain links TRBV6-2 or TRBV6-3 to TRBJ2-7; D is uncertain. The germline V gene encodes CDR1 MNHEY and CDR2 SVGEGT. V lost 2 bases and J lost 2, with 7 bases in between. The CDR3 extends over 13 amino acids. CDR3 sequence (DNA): TGTGCCAGCAGTTACGCAAAAACCTACGAGCAGTACTTC. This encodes CASSYAKTYEQYF.